This TCR beta chain was documented in a study of blood T cell repertoires in COVID-19. Turning to the study itself: PBMCs, B-cell-depleted T cells, or T cells provided the cDNA or gDNA that made up the material.

V lost 5 bases, J lost 3 bases, and 9 bases lay in between. This CDR3 has 13 amino acids. Original data processing: The assay estimated nucleated cells by amplifying reference gene primers. Data came from immunoSEQ multiplex PCR; TCRdb stores just in-frame clones and leaves some out. V, J and clone size are taken as reported in that table, and D and trimming were inferred from the DNA itself. The data show roughly 270,000 clones, around 80% seen once. This chain uses TRBV12-3 or TRBV12-4 with TRBJ2-3; no definite D call. This TCR was recovered from a man aged 40-55 years who had been exposed to COVID-19. Sequenced material: PBMCs or T cells enriched from blood (not recorded which). The DNA for the CDR3 is TGTGCCAGCAGTGAGGTACCAACAGATACGCAGTATTTT. This sequence encodes CASSEVPTDTQYF.